This is a list of T cell receptor beta chains from one sample in a study of blood T cells in healthy people across ages. Using its own MiXCR run on the 5' RACE reads, TCRdb lists one record per CDR3 protein. The sample includes about 640,000 distinct CDR3 sequences, 45% to 65% of them seen just once. The specimen sequenced was blood. These receptors all stem from a man aged 55 to 70 in good health. Each CDR3 is given with its conserved first and last residue. Fields, in order: CDR3 DNA, CDR3 protein, D gene, clone size, V gene, J gene. A D gene is named only where the DNA matches it firmly. For some rows the clone size is stated as once, few or many, or as a class when expanded; others skip it.

CDR3 DNA: TGTGCCAGCAGTTTCACCGGGACAGACAATCAGCCCCAGCATTTT
CDR3 protein: CASSFTGTDNQPQHF
D gene: TRBD1
clone size: once
V gene: TRBV2
J gene: TRBJ1-5

CDR3 DNA: TGTGCCAGCAGCTCGCCCGGGTCGGCGAACTACGAGCAGTACTTC
CDR3 protein: CASSSPGSANYEQYF
D gene: -
clone size: -
V gene: TRBV11-2
J gene: TRBJ2-7

CDR3 DNA: TGTGCCAGCAGTATGACAGGGTTCTATGGCTACACCTTC
CDR3 protein: CASSMTGFYGYTF
D gene: TRBD1
clone size: -
V gene: TRBV27
J gene: TRBJ1-2

CDR3 DNA: TGTGCCAGCCTGGTGGGGAGTGAGCAGTACTTC
CDR3 protein: CASLVGSEQYF
D gene: -
clone size: -
V gene: TRBV2
J gene: TRBJ2-7

CDR3 DNA: TGTGCCAGCAGCTTAGGTGCCATGGGATACAATGAGCAGTTCTTC
CDR3 protein: CASSLGAMGYNEQFF
D gene: -
clone size: few
V gene: TRBV7-9
J gene: TRBJ2-1

CDR3 DNA: TGTGCCAGCAGCTTAAGTATGGTCGGTGGCGTTCAGCCCCAGCATTTT
CDR3 protein: CASSLSMVGGVQPQHF
D gene: -
clone size: -
V gene: TRBV7-8
J gene: TRBJ1-5

CDR3 DNA: TGTGCCACCAGTGACCCAACATTTACGCAAGATACGCAGTATTTT
CDR3 protein: CATSDPTFTQDTQYF
D gene: -
clone size: -
V gene: TRBV24-1
J gene: TRBJ2-3

CDR3 DNA: TGCAGCGTTGTCACCACCCCCGGCTACAATGAGCAGTTCTTC
CDR3 protein: CSVVTTPGYNEQFF
D gene: -
clone size: -
V gene: TRBV29-1
J gene: TRBJ2-1

CDR3 DNA: TGTGCCAGCAGGGGGACAGCTTATGGCTACACCTTC
CDR3 protein: CASRGTAYGYTF
D gene: TRBD1
clone size: -
V gene: TRBV27
J gene: TRBJ1-2

CDR3 DNA: TGTGCCAGCAGCCTACTTACGACCAGCTTAGGGCACAATGAGCAGTTCTTC
CDR3 protein: CASSLLTTSLGHNEQFF
D gene: -
clone size: -
V gene: TRBV12-3/TRBV12-4
J gene: TRBJ2-1

CDR3 DNA: TGCAGCGGTTCGGGGGCGGGGGAGACCCAGTACTTC
CDR3 protein: CSGSGAGETQYF
D gene: -
clone size: -
V gene: TRBV29-1
J gene: TRBJ2-5

CDR3 DNA: TGTGCCAGCATCGTAGATAGCTCCTACAATGAGCAGTTCTTC
CDR3 protein: CASIVDSSYNEQFF
D gene: -
clone size: -
V gene: TRBV6-6
J gene: TRBJ2-1

CDR3 DNA: TGCAGTGCTAGTATCAGACCTAATGAAAAACTGTTTTTT
CDR3 protein: CSASIRPNEKLFF
D gene: -
clone size: few
V gene: TRBV20-1
J gene: TRBJ1-4

CDR3 DNA: TGTGCCAGCAGACAGGGACCAACTAATGAAAAACTGTTTTTT
CDR3 protein: CASRQGPTNEKLFF
D gene: -
clone size: -
V gene: TRBV2
J gene: TRBJ1-4

CDR3 DNA: TGTGCCAGCAGCTCAGGGGCGGACTCCTACAATGAGCAGTTCTTC
CDR3 protein: CASSSGADSYNEQFF
D gene: -
clone size: -
V gene: TRBV9
J gene: TRBJ2-1

CDR3 DNA: TGTGCCAGCAGTGACATCGCCCCTAACTATGGCTACACCTTC
CDR3 protein: CASSDIAPNYGYTF
D gene: -
clone size: -
V gene: TRBV2
J gene: TRBJ1-2

CDR3 DNA: TGCAGTGCAGACGGGGGGGCCACGGGTGAGCAGTTCTTC
CDR3 protein: CSADGGATGEQFF
D gene: TRBD2
clone size: -
V gene: TRBV20-1
J gene: TRBJ2-1

CDR3 DNA: TGTGCCATCAGTGAATCGGGTCAATTAAGCTACAATGAGCAGTTCTTC
CDR3 protein: CAISESGQLSYNEQFF
D gene: -
clone size: once
V gene: TRBV10-3
J gene: TRBJ2-1

CDR3 DNA: TGTGCCAGCAGCCCAACAGGGCGGTACGAGCAGTACTTC
CDR3 protein: CASSPTGRYEQYF
D gene: -
clone size: many
V gene: TRBV5-6
J gene: TRBJ2-7

CDR3 DNA: TGTGCCAGCTCACCCGGGGTTCAAAAGACCCAGTACTTC
CDR3 protein: CASSPGVQKTQYF
D gene: -
clone size: -
V gene: TRBV18
J gene: TRBJ2-5

CDR3 DNA: TGCGCCAGCAGCTGGACAGGTTCCCAAGAGACCCAGTACTTC
CDR3 protein: CASSWTGSQETQYF
D gene: TRBD1
clone size: -
V gene: TRBV5-1
J gene: TRBJ2-5

CDR3 DNA: TGTGCCAGCAGCTCTTCTCACGGGGGGGTCGCAGATACGCAGTATTTT
CDR3 protein: CASSSSHGGVADTQYF
D gene: TRBD2
clone size: -
V gene: TRBV28
J gene: TRBJ2-3

CDR3 DNA: TGTGCCAGCGCAAGGGGGAACCGAGAGACCCAGTACTTC
CDR3 protein: CASARGNRETQYF
D gene: -
clone size: -
V gene: TRBV7-2
J gene: TRBJ2-5

CDR3 DNA: TGCGCCAGCAGCTTTACCGGGACTAGCGAGGAGACCCAGTACTTC
CDR3 protein: CASSFTGTSEETQYF
D gene: TRBD2
clone size: -
V gene: TRBV5-1
J gene: TRBJ2-5

CDR3 DNA: TGCAGTGCTCCACAATTTGGCGGCGGGGTTGTAAAACTGTTTTTT
CDR3 protein: CSAPQFGGGVVKLFF
D gene: -
clone size: -
V gene: TRBV20-1
J gene: TRBJ1-4

CDR3 DNA: TGCGCCAGCAGCTTGGTAGGGGACTATGGCTACACCTTC
CDR3 protein: CASSLVGDYGYTF
D gene: -
clone size: few
V gene: TRBV5-1
J gene: TRBJ1-2

CDR3 DNA: TGTGCCAGCAGCCAAGATGACAGGGAATGGTATGGCTACACCTTC
CDR3 protein: CASSQDDREWYGYTF
D gene: TRBD1
clone size: many
V gene: TRBV3-1
J gene: TRBJ1-2

CDR3 DNA: TGCAGCGTTGAAGGGGGGCAGTACCTCGCCTATGGCTACACCTTC
CDR3 protein: CSVEGGQYLAYGYTF
D gene: -
clone size: -
V gene: TRBV29-1
J gene: TRBJ1-2

CDR3 DNA: TGCAGCGTTGAAGGACCCGGGCCCACCCAAGAGACCCAGTACTTC
CDR3 protein: CSVEGPGPTQETQYF
D gene: -
clone size: -
V gene: TRBV29-1
J gene: TRBJ2-5

CDR3 DNA: TGTGCCAGCAGTCCGCCGGGACAGGGGGGGAATTCACCCCTCCACTTT
CDR3 protein: CASSPPGQGGNSPLHF
D gene: TRBD1
clone size: -
V gene: TRBV25-1
J gene: TRBJ1-6

CDR3 DNA: TGTGCCAGCTCACCAGGGGGAGGGCCACCCACCTACGAGCAGTACTTC
CDR3 protein: CASSPGGGPPTYEQYF
D gene: TRBD2
clone size: -
V gene: TRBV18
J gene: TRBJ2-7